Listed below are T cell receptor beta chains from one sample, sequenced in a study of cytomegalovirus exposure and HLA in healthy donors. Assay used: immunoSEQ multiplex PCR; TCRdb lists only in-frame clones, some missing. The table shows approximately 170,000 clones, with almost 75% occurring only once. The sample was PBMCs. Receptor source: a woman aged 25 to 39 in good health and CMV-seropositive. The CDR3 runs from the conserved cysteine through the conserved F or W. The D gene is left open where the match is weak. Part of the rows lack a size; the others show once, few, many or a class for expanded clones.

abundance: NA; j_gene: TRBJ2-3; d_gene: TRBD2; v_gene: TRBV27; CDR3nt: TGTGCCAGCAGGGGAGCGGGAGGAAGAAAAGATACGCAGTATTTT; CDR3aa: CASRGAGGRKDTQYF
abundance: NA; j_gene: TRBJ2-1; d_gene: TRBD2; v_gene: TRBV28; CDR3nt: TGTGCCAGCAGTTTACCCCCCGAGAATAGCGGGGCGTTCTTC; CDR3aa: CASSLPPENSGAFF
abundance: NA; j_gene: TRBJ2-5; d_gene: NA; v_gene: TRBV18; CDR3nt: TGTGCCAGCTCATTTTCCGGGGACAAAGAGACCCAGTACTTC; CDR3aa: CASSFSGDKETQYF
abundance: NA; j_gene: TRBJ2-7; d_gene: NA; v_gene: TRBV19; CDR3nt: TGTGCCAGTAGTAACGGGAGATTGGCTAACGAGCAGTACTTC; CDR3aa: CASSNGRLANEQYF
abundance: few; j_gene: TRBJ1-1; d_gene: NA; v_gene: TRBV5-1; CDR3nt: TGCGCCAGCAGCTTGGCAGGGAACACTGAAGCTTTCTTT; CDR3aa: CASSLAGNTEAFF
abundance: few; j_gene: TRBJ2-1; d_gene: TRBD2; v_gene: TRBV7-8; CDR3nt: TGTGCCAGCAGCTTAGCGCTTTACCGGGAGGCCGCCCTCCCTTGCTATGAGCAGTTCTTC; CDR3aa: CASSLALYREAALPCYEQFF
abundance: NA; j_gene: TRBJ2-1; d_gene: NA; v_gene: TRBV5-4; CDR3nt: TGTGCCAGCAGCACCACAGGGTGTGAGCAGTTCTTC; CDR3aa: CASSTTGCEQFF
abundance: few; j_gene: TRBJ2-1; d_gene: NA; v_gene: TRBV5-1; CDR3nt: TGCGCCAGCAGCTTGGTGTGGCTAGCGAATGAGCAGTTCTTC; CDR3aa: CASSLVWLANEQFF
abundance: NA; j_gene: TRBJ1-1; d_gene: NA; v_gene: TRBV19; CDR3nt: TGTGCCAGTAGTATAGTGTGGGGGCAAGGGACTGAAGCTTTCTTT; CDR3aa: CASSIVWGQGTEAFF
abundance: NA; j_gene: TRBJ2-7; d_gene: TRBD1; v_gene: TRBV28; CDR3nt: TGTGCCAGCAGCCAATGGGGGACAGGGGCCGAGCAGTACTTC; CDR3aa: CASSQWGTGAEQYF
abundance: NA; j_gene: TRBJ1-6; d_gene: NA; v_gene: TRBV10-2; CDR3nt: TGCGCCAGCAGTGAGACCCGAGTGAATTCACCCCTCCACTTT; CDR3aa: CASSETRVNSPLHF
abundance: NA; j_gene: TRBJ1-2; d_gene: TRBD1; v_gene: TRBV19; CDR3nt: TGTGCCAGTCAGGACAGGGTGGGAGCTAACTATGGCTACACCTTC; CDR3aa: CASQDRVGANYGYTF
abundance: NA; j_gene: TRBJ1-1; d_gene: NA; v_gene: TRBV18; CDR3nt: TGTGCCAGCTCACCCTTGCCAGGCAGGAAAGGGGCTGAAGCTTTCTTT; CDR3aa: CASSPLPGRKGAEAFF
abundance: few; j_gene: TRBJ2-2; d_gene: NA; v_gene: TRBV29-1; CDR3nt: TGCAGCGCCGGGGAACCCGCGAACACCGGGGAGCTGTTTTTT; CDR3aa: CSAGEPANTGELFF
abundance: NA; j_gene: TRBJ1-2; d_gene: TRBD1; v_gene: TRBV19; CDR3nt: TGTGCCAGTACACAGGGGGCCTCTGGCTACACCTTC; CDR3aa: CASTQGASGYTF
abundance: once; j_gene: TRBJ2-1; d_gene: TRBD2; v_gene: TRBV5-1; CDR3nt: TGCGCCAGCAGTCCAGGACTAGCGAGTTACAATGAGCAGTTCTTC; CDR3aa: CASSPGLASYNEQFF
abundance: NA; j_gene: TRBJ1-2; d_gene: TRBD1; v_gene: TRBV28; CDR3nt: TGTGCCAGCAGTCCCTCCTACAGGGGTGGTCGCTATGGCTACACCTTC; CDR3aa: CASSPSYRGGRYGYTF
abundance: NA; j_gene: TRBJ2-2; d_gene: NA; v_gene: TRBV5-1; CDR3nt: TGCGCCAGCAGCTTGGCTAGCGCGAACACCGGGGAGCTGTTTTTT; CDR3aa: CASSLASANTGELFF
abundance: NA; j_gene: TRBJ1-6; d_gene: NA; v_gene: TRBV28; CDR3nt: TGTGCCAGCATCCCCTCGGACGGGGATAATTCACCCCTCCACTTT; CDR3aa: CASIPSDGDNSPLHF
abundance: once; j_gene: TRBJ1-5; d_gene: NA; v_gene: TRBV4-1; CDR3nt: TGCGCCAGCAGCCAATTCGGGGGGGGCTATCAGCCCCAGCATTTT; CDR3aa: CASSQFGGGYQPQHF
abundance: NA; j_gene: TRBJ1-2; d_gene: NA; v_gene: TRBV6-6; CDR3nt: TGTGCCAGCAGTTACTCGAGCTCTGCCTATGGCTACACCTTC; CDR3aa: CASSYSSSAYGYTF
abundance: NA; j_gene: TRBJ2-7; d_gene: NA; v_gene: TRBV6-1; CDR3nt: TGTGCCAGCAGTGTGGGAGGACCCCCTAGCCGCGAGCAGTACTTC; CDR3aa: CASSVGGPPSREQYF
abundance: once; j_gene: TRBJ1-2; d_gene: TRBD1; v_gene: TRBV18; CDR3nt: TGTGCCAGCTCAAATTTCGGACAGGGTGCGGTCGGCTACACCTTC; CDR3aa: CASSNFGQGAVGYTF
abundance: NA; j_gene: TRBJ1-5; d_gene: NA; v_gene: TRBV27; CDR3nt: TGTGCCAGCAGTTTATCAGGGGTCCATCAGCCCCAGCATTTT; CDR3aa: CASSLSGVHQPQHF
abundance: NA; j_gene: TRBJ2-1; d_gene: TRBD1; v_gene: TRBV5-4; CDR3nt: TGTGCCAGCAGCTCGAGGGGGCGCGTGGATGAGCAGTTCTTC; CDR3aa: CASSSRGRVDEQFF
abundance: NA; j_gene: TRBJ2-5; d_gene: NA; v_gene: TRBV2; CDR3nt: TGTGCCAGCAGTGAATGGGAGGTTGAGACCCAGTACTTC; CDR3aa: CASSEWEVETQYF
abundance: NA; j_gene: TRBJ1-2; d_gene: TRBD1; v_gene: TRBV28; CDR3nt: TGTGCCAGCATTGCTCAGGGGGCGCACTACACCTTC; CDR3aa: CASIAQGAHYTF
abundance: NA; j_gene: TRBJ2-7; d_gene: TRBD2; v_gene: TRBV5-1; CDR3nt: TGCGCCAGCAGCTTGGTCAGCGGGGCCTACGAGCAGTACTTC; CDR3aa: CASSLVSGAYEQYF
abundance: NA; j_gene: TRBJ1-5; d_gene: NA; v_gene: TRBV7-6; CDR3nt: TGTGCCAGCAGCACCGGGGGGGGTCAGCCCCAGCATTTT; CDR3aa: CASSTGGGQPQHF
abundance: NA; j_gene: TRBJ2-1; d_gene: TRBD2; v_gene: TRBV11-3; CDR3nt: TGTGCCAGCAGCTTAGGTAGCGGGAGGGCCAATGAGCAGTTCTTC; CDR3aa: CASSLGSGRANEQFF
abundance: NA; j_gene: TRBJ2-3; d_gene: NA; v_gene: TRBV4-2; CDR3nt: TGTGCCAGCAGCCAAGCCCTAGCAGATACGCAGTATTTT; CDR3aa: CASSQALADTQYF
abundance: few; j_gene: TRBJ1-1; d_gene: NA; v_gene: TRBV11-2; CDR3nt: TGTGCCAGCAGCCGCCCCGGGGGGGGGAACACTGAAGCTTTCTTT; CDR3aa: CASSRPGGGNTEAFF
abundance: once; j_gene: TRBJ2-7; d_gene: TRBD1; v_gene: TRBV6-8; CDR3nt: TGTGCCAGCAGTTTCAGGGGGCGTCACGAGCAGTACTTC; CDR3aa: CASSFRGRHEQYF
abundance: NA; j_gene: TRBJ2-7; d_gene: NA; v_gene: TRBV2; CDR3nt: TGTGCCAGCAGTTCAGGGGGGAGCTCCTACGAGCAGTACTTC; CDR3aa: CASSSGGSSYEQYF
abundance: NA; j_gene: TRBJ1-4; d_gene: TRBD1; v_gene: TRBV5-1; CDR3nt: TGCGCCAGCAGCACGCGGACAGGGAGGGGTGAAAAACTGTTTTTT; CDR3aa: CASSTRTGRGEKLFF
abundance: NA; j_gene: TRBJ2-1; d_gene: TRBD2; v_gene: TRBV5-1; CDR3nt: TGCGCCAGCAGCTTGGGACTAGCGGGAGCCGTACCCTACAATGAGCAGTTCTTC; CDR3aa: CASSLGLAGAVPYNEQFF
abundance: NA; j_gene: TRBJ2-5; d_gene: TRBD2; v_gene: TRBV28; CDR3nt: TGTGCCAGCAAACGGGGACTAGCGGGATATGAGACCCAGTACTTC; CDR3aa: CASKRGLAGYETQYF
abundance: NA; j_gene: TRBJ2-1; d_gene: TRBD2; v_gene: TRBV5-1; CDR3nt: TGCGCCAGCAGCCCCTCTCTAGCGGGAGGTGGGAGTGAGCAGTTCTTC; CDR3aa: CASSPSLAGGGSEQFF
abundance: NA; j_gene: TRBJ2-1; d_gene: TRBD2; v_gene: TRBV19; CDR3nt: TGTGCCAGTAGTAAAGGCGGGAGCTCCTACAATGAGCAGTTCTTC; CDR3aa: CASSKGGSSYNEQFF
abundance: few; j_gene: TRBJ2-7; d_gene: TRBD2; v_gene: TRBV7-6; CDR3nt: TGTGCCAGCAGCTTAGAGGGAGGGGCCTACGAGCAGTACTTC; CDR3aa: CASSLEGGAYEQYF
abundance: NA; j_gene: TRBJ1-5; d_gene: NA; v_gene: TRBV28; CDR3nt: TGTGCCAGCAGTTTATTTGGCTTTAGCAATCAGCCCCAGCATTTT; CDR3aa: CASSLFGFSNQPQHF
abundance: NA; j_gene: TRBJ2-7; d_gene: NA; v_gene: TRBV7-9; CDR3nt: TGTGCCAGCAGCTTATTCCCCCAAGTAACAGGGCCCTACGAGCAGTACTTC; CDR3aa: CASSLFPQVTGPYEQYF
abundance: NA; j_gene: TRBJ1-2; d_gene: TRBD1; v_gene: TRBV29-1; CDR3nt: TGCAGCGTTGAAGATGGGACAGGGCCCGGCTACACCTTC; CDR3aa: CSVEDGTGPGYTF
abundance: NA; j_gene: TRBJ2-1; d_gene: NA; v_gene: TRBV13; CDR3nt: TGTGCCAGCAGCTTAGGAGACAGAAGCTCCTACAATGAGCAGTTCTTC; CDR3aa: CASSLGDRSSYNEQFF
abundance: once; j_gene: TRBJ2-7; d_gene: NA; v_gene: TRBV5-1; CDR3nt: TGCGCCAGCAGCGCCGGGACATTCTACGAGCAGTACTTC; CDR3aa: CASSAGTFYEQYF
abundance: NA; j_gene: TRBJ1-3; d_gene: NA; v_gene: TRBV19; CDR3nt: TGTGCCAGTAGTCCCCTGGGGGCGCCTGGAAACACCATATATTTT; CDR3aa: CASSPLGAPGNTIYF
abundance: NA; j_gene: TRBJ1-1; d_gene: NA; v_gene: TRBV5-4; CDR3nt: TGTGCCAGCAGCTTGGGTGCTCCCCGGGGTTGGCCTGAAGCTTTCTTT; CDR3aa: CASSLGAPRGWPEAFF